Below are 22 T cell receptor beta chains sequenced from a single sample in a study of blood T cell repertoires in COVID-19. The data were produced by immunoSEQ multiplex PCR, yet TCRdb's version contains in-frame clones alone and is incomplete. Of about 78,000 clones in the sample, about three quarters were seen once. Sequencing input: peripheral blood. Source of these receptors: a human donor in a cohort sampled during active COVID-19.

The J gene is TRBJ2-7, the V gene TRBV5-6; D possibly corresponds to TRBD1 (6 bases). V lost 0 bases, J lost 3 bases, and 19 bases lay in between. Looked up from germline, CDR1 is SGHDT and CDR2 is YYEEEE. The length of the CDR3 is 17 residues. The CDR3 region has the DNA TGTGCCAGCAGCTTGGGACCCCCCTCGGGACAATTCTACGAGCAGTACTTC. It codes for CASSLGPPSGQFYEQYF.

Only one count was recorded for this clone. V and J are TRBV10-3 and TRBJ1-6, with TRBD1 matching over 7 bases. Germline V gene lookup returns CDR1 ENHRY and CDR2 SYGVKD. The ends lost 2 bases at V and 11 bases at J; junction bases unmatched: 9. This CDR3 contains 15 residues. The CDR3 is CAISERETGFTPLHF. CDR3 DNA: TGTGCCATCAGTGAGAGGGAGACAGGGTTTACACCCCTCCACTTT.

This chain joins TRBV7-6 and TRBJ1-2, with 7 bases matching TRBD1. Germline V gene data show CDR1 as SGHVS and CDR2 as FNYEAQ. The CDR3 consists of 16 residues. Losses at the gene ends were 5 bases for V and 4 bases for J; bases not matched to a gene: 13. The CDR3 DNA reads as TGTGCCAGCAGCCCCACCCACGGGACAGACCCCTATGGCTACACCTTC. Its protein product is CASSPTHGTDPYGYTF.

CDR3 amino acids: CASSLVARGNSPLHF. The CDR3 DNA is TGTGCCAGCAGCTTGGTGGCCAGGGGGAATTCACCCCTCCACTTT. The chain links TRBV5-4 to TRBJ1-6, with 7 bases identical to TRBD1. In germline, CDR1 is SGHNT, CDR2 YYREEE (reference sequence). The CDR3 loop spans 15 amino acids. V trimming: 0 bases; J trimming: 7 bases; junction bases outside the gene matches: 4. Full variable domain (missing parts from reference TRBV5-4 and TRBJ1-6): ETGVTQSPTHLIKTRGQQVTLRCSSQSGHNTVSWYQQALGQGPQFIFQYYREEENGRGNFPPRFSGLQFPNYSSELNVNALELDDSALYLCASSLVARGNSPLHFGNGTRLTVT.

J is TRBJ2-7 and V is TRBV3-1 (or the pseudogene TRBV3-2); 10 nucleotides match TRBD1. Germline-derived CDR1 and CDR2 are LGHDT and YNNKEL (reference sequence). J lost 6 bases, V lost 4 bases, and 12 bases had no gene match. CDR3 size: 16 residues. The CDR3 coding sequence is TGTGCCAGCAGCCCCCGGGACAGGGGTTTGTTAGGCGAGCAGTACTTC. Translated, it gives CASSPRDRGLLGEQYF.

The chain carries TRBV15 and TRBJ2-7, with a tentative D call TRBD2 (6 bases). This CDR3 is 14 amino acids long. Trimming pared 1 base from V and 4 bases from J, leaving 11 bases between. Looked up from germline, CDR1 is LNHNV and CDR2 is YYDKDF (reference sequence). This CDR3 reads CATSRAGTQYEQYF. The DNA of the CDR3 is TGTGCCACCAGCAGAGCTGGGACTCAATACGAGCAGTACTTC.

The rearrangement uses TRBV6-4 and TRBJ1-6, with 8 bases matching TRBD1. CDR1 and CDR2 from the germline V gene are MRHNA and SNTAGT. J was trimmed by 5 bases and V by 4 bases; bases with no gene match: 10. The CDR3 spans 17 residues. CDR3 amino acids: CASSVGEDRGNNSPLHF. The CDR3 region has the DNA TGTGCCAGCAGTGTTGGGGAAGACAGGGGAAATAATTCACCCCTCCACTTT.

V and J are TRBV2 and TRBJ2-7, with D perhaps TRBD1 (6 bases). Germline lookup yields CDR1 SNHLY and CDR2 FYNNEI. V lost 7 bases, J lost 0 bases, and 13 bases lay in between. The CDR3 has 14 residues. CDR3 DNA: TGTGCCAGCACTAGGGGGTTAAGCTCCTACGAGCAGTACTTC. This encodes CASTRGLSSYEQYF.

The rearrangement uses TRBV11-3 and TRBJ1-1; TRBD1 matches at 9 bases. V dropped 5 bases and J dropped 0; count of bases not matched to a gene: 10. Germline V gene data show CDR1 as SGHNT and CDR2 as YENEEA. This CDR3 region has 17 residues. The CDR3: CASSPPGQGLLNTEAFF. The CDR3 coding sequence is TGTGCCAGCAGCCCTCCGGGACAGGGCCTGTTGAACACTGAAGCTTTCTTT.

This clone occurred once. The CDR3 is CASSRVPLRQAMNTEAFF. CDR3 nucleotides: TGTGCCAGCAGTCGCGTCCCCTTACGACAGGCTATGAACACTGAAGCTTTCTTT. The genes are TRBV6-4 and TRBJ1-1, with D perhaps matching TRBD1 (6 bases). The CDR3 is 18 amino acids. Germline assignment: CDR1 MRHNA and CDR2 SNTAGT. With 5 bases removed from V and 0 bases from J, the gap between germline ends came to 22 bases.

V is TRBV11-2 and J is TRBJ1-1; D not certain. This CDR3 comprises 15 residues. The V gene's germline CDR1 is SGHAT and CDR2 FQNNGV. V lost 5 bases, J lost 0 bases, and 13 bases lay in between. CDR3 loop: CASSPDRVLNTEAFF. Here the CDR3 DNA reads TGTGCCAGCAGCCCAGATCGGGTTTTGAACACTGAAGCTTTCTTT.

The CDR3 sequence: CASSKQYNEKLFF. The DNA of the CDR3 is TGTGCCAGCAGTAAACAGTATAATGAAAAACTGTTTTTT. The gene calls are TRBV5-4 and TRBJ1-4; D gene uncertain. The CDR3 has 13 residues. Germline V lookup: CDR1 SGHNT, CDR2 YYREEE (reference sequence). Trimming pared 5 bases from V and 4 bases from J, leaving 9 bases between.

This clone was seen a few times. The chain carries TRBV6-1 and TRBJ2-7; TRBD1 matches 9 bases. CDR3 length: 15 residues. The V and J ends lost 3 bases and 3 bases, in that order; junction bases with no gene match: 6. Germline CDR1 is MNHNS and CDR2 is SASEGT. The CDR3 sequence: CASSEFPGQGYEQYF. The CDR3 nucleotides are TGTGCCAGCAGTGAGTTCCCGGGACAGGGCTACGAGCAGTACTTC.

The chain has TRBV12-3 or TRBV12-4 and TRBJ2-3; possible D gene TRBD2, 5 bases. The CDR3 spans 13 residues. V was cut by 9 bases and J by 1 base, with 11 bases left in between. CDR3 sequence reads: CASRLGGTDTQYF. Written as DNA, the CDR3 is TGTGCCAGTCGACTCGGGGGCACAGATACGCAGTATTTT.

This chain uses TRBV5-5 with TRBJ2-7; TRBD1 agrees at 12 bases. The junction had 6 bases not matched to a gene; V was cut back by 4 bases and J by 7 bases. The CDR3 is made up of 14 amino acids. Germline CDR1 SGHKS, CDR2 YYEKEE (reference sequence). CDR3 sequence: CASSRGQGAREQYF. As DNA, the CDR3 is TGTGCCAGCAGCCGGGGACAGGGGGCTCGTGAGCAGTACTTC.

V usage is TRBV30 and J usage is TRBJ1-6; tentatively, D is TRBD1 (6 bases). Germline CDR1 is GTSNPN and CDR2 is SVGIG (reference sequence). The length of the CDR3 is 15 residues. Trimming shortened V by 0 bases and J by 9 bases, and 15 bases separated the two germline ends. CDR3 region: CAWSVGGEGSSPLHF. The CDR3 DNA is TGTGCCTGGAGTGTAGGGGGGGAAGGTAGTTCACCCCTCCACTTT. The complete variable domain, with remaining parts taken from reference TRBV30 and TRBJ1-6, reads SQTIHQWPATLVQPVGSPLSLECTVEGTSNPNLYWYRQAAGRGLQLLFYSVGIGQISSEVPQNLSASRPQDRQFILSSKKLLLSDSGFYLCAWSVGGEGSSPLHFGNGTRLTVT.

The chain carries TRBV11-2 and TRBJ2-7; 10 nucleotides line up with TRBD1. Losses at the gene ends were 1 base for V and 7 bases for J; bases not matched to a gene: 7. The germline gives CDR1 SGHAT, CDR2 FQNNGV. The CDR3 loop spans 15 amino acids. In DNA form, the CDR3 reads TGTGCCAGCAGCTTAGGCAGGGACAGGGGCAGGGAGCAGTACTTC. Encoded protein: CASSLGRDRGREQYF.

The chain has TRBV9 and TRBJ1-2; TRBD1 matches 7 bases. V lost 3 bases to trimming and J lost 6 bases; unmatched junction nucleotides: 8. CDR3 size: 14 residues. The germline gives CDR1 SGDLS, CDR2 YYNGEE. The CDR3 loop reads CASSAYRGDHGYTF. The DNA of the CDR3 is TGTGCCAGCAGCGCGTACAGGGGAGACCATGGCTACACCTTC.

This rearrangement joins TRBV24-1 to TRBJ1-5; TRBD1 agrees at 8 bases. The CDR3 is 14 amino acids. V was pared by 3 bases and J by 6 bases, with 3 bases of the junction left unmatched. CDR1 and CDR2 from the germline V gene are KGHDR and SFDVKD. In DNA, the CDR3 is TGTGCCACCAGTGATGGACAGGGAACTCAGCCCCAGCATTTT. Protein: CATSDGQGTQPQHF.

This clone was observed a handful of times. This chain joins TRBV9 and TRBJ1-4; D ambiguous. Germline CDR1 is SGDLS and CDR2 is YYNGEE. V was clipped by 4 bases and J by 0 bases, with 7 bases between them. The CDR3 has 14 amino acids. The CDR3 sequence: CASSSGATNEKLFF. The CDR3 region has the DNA TGTGCCAGCAGCTCAGGTGCAACTAATGAAAAACTGTTTTTT. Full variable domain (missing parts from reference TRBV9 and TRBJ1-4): DSGVTQTPKHLITATGQRVTLRCSPRSGDLSVYWYQQSLDQGLQFLIQYYNGEERAKGNILERFSAQQFPDLHSELNLSSLELGDSALYFCASSSGATNEKLFFGSGTQLSVL.

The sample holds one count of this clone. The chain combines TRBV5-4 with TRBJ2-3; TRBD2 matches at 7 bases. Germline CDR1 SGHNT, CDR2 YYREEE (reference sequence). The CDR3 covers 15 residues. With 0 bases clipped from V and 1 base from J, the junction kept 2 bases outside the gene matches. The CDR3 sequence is CASSLGGGGTDTQYF. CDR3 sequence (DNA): TGTGCCAGCAGCTTGGGCGGGGGAGGCACAGATACGCAGTATTTT.

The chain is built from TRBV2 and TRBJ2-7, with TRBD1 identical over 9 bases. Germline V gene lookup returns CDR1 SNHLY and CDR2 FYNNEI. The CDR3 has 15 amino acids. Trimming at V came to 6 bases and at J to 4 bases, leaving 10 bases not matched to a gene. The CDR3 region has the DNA TGTGCCAGCAGGGCACCGGGACAGGGACAATACGAGCAGTACTTC. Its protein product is CASRAPGQGQYEQYF.